A single sample is the source of the 16 T cell receptor beta chains below, sequenced in a study of cytomegalovirus exposure and HLA in healthy donors. A multiplex PCR was run with 60 Vbeta primers and 13 Jbeta primers. Method: immunoSEQ multiplex PCR; TCRdb's copy keeps in-frame clones and lacks some. The table lists 150,000 or so clones, 64% of them singletons. The source material was PBMCs. These receptors were collected from a woman aged 30 to 39 in good health and CMV-seropositive.

V and J are TRBV9 and TRBJ2-2; no definite D call. Trimming pared 1 base from V and 5 bases from J, leaving 9 bases between. Germline CDR1 SGDLS, CDR2 YYNGEE. CDR3 length equals 14 residues. The CDR3 DNA reads TGTGCCAGCAGCGTACTACCACTGACCGGGGAGCTGTTTTTT. It is translated as CASSVLPLTGELFF.

This clone came up a few times. The chain couples TRBV10-3 to TRBJ2-1; 10 bases map to TRBD1. Germline CDR1 is ENHRY and CDR2 is SYGVKD. The CDR3 spans 21 residues. Trimming removed 6 bases from V and 3 bases from J; junction bases left unmatched: 23. The CDR3 loop is CAIRDTAGDRGLGAHYNEQFF. The DNA for the CDR3 is TGTGCCATCAGGGACACAGCAGGGGACAGGGGACTAGGGGCCCACTACAATGAGCAGTTCTTC.

This chain links TRBV18 with TRBJ2-3, with D possibly matching TRBD1 (5 bases). CDR1 KGHSH and CDR2 LQKENI come from the germline V gene. Trimming removed 6 bases at V and 1 base at J, with 11 bases between. The length of the CDR3 is 14 residues. In DNA, the CDR3 is TGTGCCAGCTCCGGTCAAGGGGGCACAGATACGCAGTATTTT. It translates to CASSGQGGTDTQYF. Full variable domain (remainder filled in from reference TRBV18 and TRBJ2-3): NAGVMQNPRHLVRRRGQEARLRCSPMKGHSHVYWYRQLPEEGLKFMVYLQKENIIDESGMPKERFSAEFPKEGPSILRIQQVVRGDSAAYFCASSGQGGTDTQYFGPGTRLTVL.

V gene TRBV27 combines with J gene TRBJ1-1; TRBD1 is a possible D gene (5 bases). Germline CDR1 MNHEY, CDR2 SMNVEV (reference sequence). V shed 5 bases and J shed 0 bases, with 16 bases lying between them. This CDR3 comprises 16 residues. The CDR3: CASSNFLQAVNTEAFF. The CDR3 DNA reads TGTGCCAGCAGTAACTTCTTACAGGCGGTGAACACTGAAGCTTTCTTT.

This rearrangement joins TRBV7-9 to TRBJ2-3; D is undetermined. CDR3 size: 12 residues. Per the germline V gene, CDR1 is SEHNR and CDR2 is FQNEAQ (reference sequence). Trimming stripped 5 bases from V and 2 bases from J, with 5 bases between. CDR3 amino acids: CASSGDTDTQYF. The CDR3 DNA is TGTGCCAGCAGCGGAGACACAGATACGCAGTATTTT. The full variable domain, with the rest looked up from reference TRBV7-9 and TRBJ2-3, is DTGVSQNPRHKITKRGQNVTFRCDPISEHNRLYWYRQTLGQGPEFLTYFQNEAQLEKSRLLSDRFSAERPKGSFSTLEIQRTEQGDSAMYLCASSGDTDTQYFGPGTRLTVL.

The rearrangement links TRBV27 to TRBJ2-5; TRBD2 matches at 9 bases. Germline V CDR1 and CDR2: MNHEY, SMNVEV (reference sequence). Trimming at V came to 6 bases and at J to 5 bases, leaving 10 bases not matched to a gene. The CDR3 has 15 residues. CDR3 residues: CASRRTSVFQETQYF. DNA for the CDR3: TGTGCCAGCAGGAGGACTAGCGTATTCCAGGAGACCCAGTACTTC.

The chain links TRBV5-1 to TRBJ2-2, with a tentative D call TRBD2 (6 bases). Trimming left V 1 base short and J 7 bases short, with 14 bases between. The CDR3 spans 15 residues. Germline CDR1 is SGHRS and CDR2 is YFSETQ. The CDR3 here is CASSLRGTQDGELFF. The CDR3 nucleotides read TGCGCCAGCAGCTTGCGGGGGACCCAAGACGGGGAGCTGTTTTTT.

The chain links TRBV4-1 to TRBJ2-5, with TRBD2 identical over 11 bases. The germline CDR1 and CDR2 sequences are MGHRA and YSYEKL. Germline trimming cut 1 base from V and 5 bases from J; bases unmatched to any gene: 6. This CDR3 contains 16 residues. CDR3 amino acids: CASSQGVGLAVETQYF. The CDR3 nucleotides are TGCGCCAGCAGCCAAGGTGTGGGACTAGCGGTGGAGACCCAGTACTTC.

This chain joins TRBV25-1 and TRBJ1-1, with D possibly TRBD1 on 5 matching bases. CDR1 and CDR2 (germline): MGHDK, SYGVNS. The CDR3 runs 13 residues. Between the trimmed V and J ends, which lost 5 bases and 2 bases, there was a span of 9 bases. DNA for the CDR3: TGTGCCAGCAGTCGCAGGGAAAACACTGAAGCTTTCTTT. The encoded protein is CASSRRENTEAFF.

The chain couples TRBV30 to TRBJ1-3, with D unclear. This CDR3 has 15 amino acids. The V and J ends lost 2 bases and 4 bases respectively, with 15 bases between them. The germline V gene has CDR1 GTSNPN and CDR2 SVGIG (reference sequence). DNA for the CDR3: TGTGCCTGGAGTCCCGTTTCCGCGGGGGGAAACACCATATATTTT. Translation gives CAWSPVSAGGNTIYF.

This chain uses TRBV6-6 with TRBJ1-1; 9 bases line up with TRBD1. The CDR3 loop spans 15 amino acids. Unmatched junction bases numbered 2, after V lost 2 bases and J lost 1 base. Germline assignment: CDR1 MNHNY and CDR2 SVGAGI (reference sequence). CDR3 bases: TGTGCCAGCAGTTACCCGGGACAGGGGAACACTGAAGCTTTCTTT. Its translation is CASSYPGQGNTEAFF.

This clone was detected a few times. The V and J genes are TRBV5-1 and TRBJ1-6; 7 nucleotides align to TRBD1. The ends lost 3 bases at V and 1 base at J; junction bases unmatched: 10. The CDR3 extends over 18 amino acids. Germline V CDR1 and CDR2: SGHRS, YFSETQ. In DNA, the CDR3 is TGCGCCAGCAGCTCAAGACAGGGTGTGAGGTCCTATAATTCACCCCTCCACTTT. Its protein is CASSSRQGVRSYNSPLHF.

This clone was observed a single time. The gene calls are TRBV5-1 and TRBJ1-3, with 11 positions matching TRBD1. This CDR3 contains 14 residues. Germline assignment: CDR1 SGHRS and CDR2 YFSETQ. V was clipped by 5 bases and J by 8 bases; unmatched bases: 6. In nucleotides, the CDR3 is TGCGCCAGCAGTTCCGGGACAGGGGGGGACACCATATATTTT. It codes for CASSSGTGGDTIYF.

The chain uses TRBV5-1 and TRBJ1-1; 8 bases line up with TRBD1. Germline V lookup: CDR1 SGHRS, CDR2 YFSETQ. The trim removed 2 bases at V and 6 bases at J, leaving 18 bases unmatched. This CDR3 contains 18 residues. The CDR3 DNA reads TGCGCCAGCAGCTTCGACGGGACAGGTCCGCCGGGTGGGTCTGAAGCTTTCTTT. Its protein product is CASSFDGTGPPGGSEAFF.

This sequence joins TRBV7-3 and TRBJ2-7; 11 bases fit TRBD2. The germline V gene has CDR1 SGHTA and CDR2 FQGTGA. The CDR3 contains 20 residues. V shed 4 bases, J shed 7 bases, and the junction held 24 bases outside the gene matches. DNA for the CDR3: TGTGCCAGCAGCTCGCCCTGGGGTAGCGGGGGGGTTAGTGGGGCGAGGGAGCAGTACTTC. Its protein product is CASSSPWGSGGVSGAREQYF.

J is TRBJ2-7 and V is TRBV5-1, with 13 bases that match TRBD2. The V and J ends lost 6 bases and 6 bases, in that order; junction bases with no gene match: 9. Germline V gene sequence: CDR1 SGHRS, CDR2 YFSETQ. The CDR3 spans 15 residues. Written as DNA, the CDR3 is TGCGCCAGCACCTATTCGGGACTAGCGGGAAGCGAGCAGTACTTC. It encodes CASTYSGLAGSEQYF.